This T cell receptor beta chain was profiled in a study of cytomegalovirus exposure and HLA in healthy donors. Regarding the study as a whole: TRBV6-2, TRBV6-3 and some other V segments were excluded as indistinguishable. Being productive about 87% or about 30% of the time was typical of most TCR beta V segments in an earlier analysis.

The CDR3 has 13 residues. The germline V and J ends were trimmed by 5 bases and 3 bases, with 11 bases remaining between them. Per the germline V gene, CDR1 is SGHRS and CDR2 is YFSETQ. Remarks on this clone: Antigen specificity is unknown.

PCR primers comprised 60 Vbeta and 13 Jbeta primers. TCRdb keeps only in-frame clones here, not all; method: immunoSEQ multiplex PCR. The data hold a few hundred thousand clones, with around 81% observed a single time. The specimen sequenced was PBMCs. The J gene is TRBJ1-2, the V gene TRBV5-1; D is perhaps TRBD1 (6 bases). The origin of this receptor is an older woman in good health and CMV-seropositive. CDR3 amino acids: CASSTGIDYGYTF. CDR3 DNA sequence: TGCGCCAGCAGTACAGGGATAGACTATGGCTACACCTTC.